This TCR beta chain was identified in a study of T cells after yellow fever vaccination. Study in general: Preparing low-cell-number fractions relied on SMART-Seq v4 Ultra Low Input.

Deletions cut 1 base from V and 0 bases from J, with 12 bases between. This CDR3 comprises 16 residues. Germline assignment: CDR1 DFQATT and CDR2 SNEGSKA (reference sequence). MiXCR, run by TCRdb on the 5' RACE reads, gives a single entry per CDR3 protein. The table shows approximately 90,000 distinct CDR3 sequences, with roughly 14% occurring only once. Regarding the study as a whole: A weaker but faster secondary response was observed, peaking on day 5 versus 15.

Here the sequenced sample was CD8+ T cells not binding an NS4B(214-222) dextramer, sorted from PBMCs, taken 20 to 25 days after the first yellow fever vaccination. The sequence derives from a man aged 18 to 29 who received the YFV17D yellow fever vaccine. The chain employs TRBV20-1 and TRBJ2-2; D not resolved. CDR3 DNA sequence: TGCAGTGCTAGAGGAAATACTCGGTCGAACACCGGGGAGCTGTTTTTT. It encodes CSARGNTRSNTGELFF.